Shown below are 30 T cell receptor beta chains from a single sample sequenced in a study of T cell repertoires in cytomegalovirus infection. TCRdb ran MiXCR on the reads and lists one entry per CDR3 protein. The sample has tens of thousands of distinct CDR3 sequences, over 3.5% seen once; the top ten hold around a fifth. The sequenced material came from PBMCs. The receptors shown here come from a human donor in good health (CMV status not recorded). Some clones in this sample may be carry-over from other donors' samples.

This clonotype was detected many times. This sequence joins TRBV28 and TRBJ1-4; D gene ambiguous. Trimming took off 0 bases at V and 5 bases at J, with 10 bases between the two ends. The CDR3 runs to 15 residues. CDR1 is MDHEN, CDR2 SYDVKM, per germline. The CDR3 sequence is CASSLWTPKNEKLFF. CDR3 coding DNA: TGTGCCAGCAGTTTATGGACTCCGAAAAATGAAAAACTGTTTTTT.

There are many counts of this clonotype. The chain combines TRBV10-3 with TRBJ2-7; no clear D gene. This CDR3 has 14 residues. The V end lost 1 base, the J end lost 4 bases, and 11 bases lay between the germline ends. The germline CDR1 and CDR2 sequences are ENHRY and SYGVKD. The CDR3: CAISEYITGYEQYF. The CDR3 nucleotides are TGTGCCATCAGTGAGTATATAACGGGTTACGAGCAGTACTTC.

The table lists this clonotype with many counts. V and J are TRBV7-2 and TRBJ1-5; tentatively, D is TRBD1 (6 bases). Germline V gene data show CDR1 as SGHTA and CDR2 as FQGNSA. CDR3 length: 15 amino acids. V lost 5 bases and J lost 1, with 12 bases in between. Here the CDR3 reads CASSNGRGSNQPQHF. In nucleotides, the CDR3 is TGTGCCAGCAGCAACGGAAGGGGGAGCAATCAGCCCCAGCATTTT.

This clonotype was observed a few times. The chain employs TRBV4-1 and TRBJ1-2; no reliable D call. The CDR3 is made up of 16 amino acids. The germline CDR1 and CDR2 sequences are MGHRA and YSYEKL. V was clipped by 1 base and J by 4 bases, with 16 bases between them. In DNA form, the CDR3 reads TGCGCCAGCAGCCAAGTTATAGGCCGGTCGTTCTATGGCTACACCTTC. It translates to CASSQVIGRSFYGYTF.

This clonotype occurred many times. The chain is built from TRBV7-2 and TRBJ2-3; 11 nucleotides line up with TRBD2. Losses at the gene ends were 3 bases for V and 4 bases for J; bases not matched to a gene: 6. The CDR3 runs 16 residues. Germline CDR1 SGHTA, CDR2 FQGNSA. CDR3 in amino acids: CASSFRLAGRADTQYF. CDR3 nucleotides: TGTGCCAGCAGCTTCCGACTAGCGGGGAGGGCAGATACGCAGTATTTT. The variable domain in full, with the rest retrieved from reference TRBV7-2 and TRBJ2-3, is GAGVSQSPSNKVTEKGKDVELRCDPISGHTALYWYRQSLGQGLEFLIYFQGNSAPDKSGLPSDRFSAERTGGSVSTLTIQRTQQEDSAVYLCASSFRLAGRADTQYFGPGTRLTVL.

This clonotype was seen many times. The gene calls are TRBV28 and TRBJ1-1, with D maybe TRBD1 (6 bases). The CDR3 has 11 residues. The germline V and J ends were trimmed by 2 bases and 10 bases, with 8 bases remaining between them. Germline V gene lookup returns CDR1 MDHEN and CDR2 SYDVKM. Here the CDR3 DNA reads TGTGCCAGCAGTTTACAGGGGAGAGCTTTCTTT. Amino acid sequence: CASSLQGRAFF.

Ten or more counts support this clonotype. The chain combines TRBV25-1 with TRBJ1-2, with D possibly TRBD1 on 5 matching bases. The CDR3 runs 14 residues. V lost 3 bases to trimming and J lost 6 bases, with 14 bases between them. The V gene's germline CDR1 is MGHDK and CDR2 SYGVNS. The chain's CDR3 is CASSEAGQGHGYTF. CDR3 coding DNA: TGTGCCAGCAGTGAGGCAGGGCAGGGTCATGGCTACACCTTC.

In this sample, this clonotype turned up many times. The chain employs TRBV7-2 and TRBJ1-1; the D gene is possibly TRBD1 (6 bases). The V and J ends lost 5 bases and 1 base respectively, with 8 bases between them. CDR1 and CDR2 from the germline V gene are SGHTA and FQGNSA. CDR3 length: 13 amino acids. CDR3 sequence: CASSRTANTEAFF. The CDR3 DNA reads as TGTGCCAGCAGCAGGACAGCGAACACTGAAGCTTTCTTT.

This clonotype was recorded many times. This sequence joins TRBV7-2 and TRBJ1-2, with D perhaps TRBD1 (5 bases). V gave up 1 base and J gave up 7 bases, with 16 bases separating them. The CDR3 is made up of 15 amino acids. CDR1 and CDR2 (germline): SGHTA, FQGNSA. The CDR3: CASSLDGGQGRGYTF. CDR3 sequence (DNA): TGTGCCAGCAGCTTAGATGGTGGCCAGGGTCGTGGCTACACCTTC. Looking up the rest from reference TRBV7-2 and TRBJ1-2 gives the full variable domain: GAGVSQSPSNKVTEKGKDVELRCDPISGHTALYWYRQSLGQGLEFLIYFQGNSAPDKSGLPSDRFSAERTGGSVSTLTIQRTQQEDSAVYLCASSLDGGQGRGYTFGSGTRLTVV.

This clonotype was observed at least ten times. The chain employs TRBV5-1 and TRBJ1-1, with no clear D. Germline lookup yields CDR1 SGHRS and CDR2 YFSETQ. Trimming left V 0 bases short and J 0 bases short, with 12 bases between. The CDR3 runs 16 residues. CDR3 coding DNA: TGCGCCAGCAGCTTGGATCGTCAAACCCTGAACACTGAAGCTTTCTTT. It translates to CASSLDRQTLNTEAFF.

This clonotype was counted ten times or more. The chain employs TRBV6-5 and TRBJ1-1; D may be TRBD1 (5 bases). Germline V CDR1 and CDR2: MNHEY, SVGAGI. The CDR3 contains 13 residues. The V gene lost 2 bases and the J gene lost 8 bases, with 12 bases spanning the gap. CDR3 loop: CASSYDSIDEAFF. In DNA form, the CDR3 reads TGTGCCAGCAGTTACGACAGCATAGACGAAGCTTTCTTT.

This clonotype was observed at least ten times. This chain connects TRBV7-2 to TRBJ2-2; 13 bases agree with TRBD2. The CDR3 contains 16 residues. Germline V gene data show CDR1 as SGHTA and CDR2 as FQGNSA. V shed 1 base, J shed 8 bases, and the junction held 4 bases outside the gene matches. CDR3 bases: TGTGCCAGCAGCTTAGGGACTAGCGGGAGACGTGGGGAGCTGTTTTTT. As protein: CASSLGTSGRRGELFF.

This clonotype was observed at least ten times. This rearrangement joins TRBV7-2 to TRBJ2-3; 8 bases match TRBD2. The germline V gene has CDR1 SGHTA and CDR2 FQGNSA. This CDR3 has 15 residues. J was trimmed by 4 bases and V by 1 base; bases with no gene match: 4. CDR3 sequence reads: CASSLGSGGADTQYF. Here the CDR3 DNA reads TGTGCCAGCAGCTTAGGTTCGGGAGGGGCAGATACGCAGTATTTT. The full variable domain, completed using reference TRBV7-2 and TRBJ2-3, is GAGVSQSPSNKVTEKGKDVELRCDPISGHTALYWYRQSLGQGLEFLIYFQGNSAPDKSGLPSDRFSAERTGGSVSTLTIQRTQQEDSAVYLCASSLGSGGADTQYFGPGTRLTVL.

This clonotype was seen repeatedly, ten times or more. The chain carries TRBV7-2 and TRBJ2-1; weak D call: TRBD2 (6 bases). The CDR3 sequence is 14 residues long. The V end lost 5 bases, the J end lost 8 bases, and 16 bases lay between the germline ends. From germline, CDR1 is SGHTA and CDR2 FQGNSA. CDR3 sequence reads: CASSPGLARYEQFF. DNA for the CDR3: TGTGCCAGCAGCCCCGGTCTAGCGCGTTATGAGCAGTTCTTC.

Many counts were recorded for this clonotype. V and J are TRBV7-2 and TRBJ2-5; perhaps TRBD2 as D (6 bases). This CDR3 contains 17 residues. V lost 0 bases and J 4 bases, leaving 18 bases between the germline ends. Per the germline V gene, CDR1 is SGHTA and CDR2 is FQGNSA. CDR3 residues: CASSLALAGTGRETQYF. The CDR3 nucleotides read TGTGCCAGCAGCTTAGCGCTGGCGGGAACGGGGCGAGAGACCCAGTACTTC.

This clonotype was seen many times. The J gene is TRBJ2-3, the V gene TRBV7-2, with D perhaps TRBD2 (5 bases). The CDR3 sequence is 15 residues long. V dropped 3 bases and J dropped 0 bases, with 10 bases sitting between them. Germline CDR1 reads SGHTA; CDR2 reads FQGNSA. CDR3 amino acids: CASSLERLSTDTQYF. CDR3 sequence (DNA): TGTGCCAGCAGCTTGGAGCGGTTGAGCACAGATACGCAGTATTTT. The whole variable domain, filled in from reference TRBV7-2 and TRBJ2-3, reads GAGVSQSPSNKVTEKGKDVELRCDPISGHTALYWYRQSLGQGLEFLIYFQGNSAPDKSGLPSDRFSAERTGGSVSTLTIQRTQQEDSAVYLCASSLERLSTDTQYFGPGTRLTVL.

This clonotype was detected many times. The CDR3 region has the DNA TGTGCCAGCAGTAAAACCGGGACAGGGGGCTACGAGCAGTACTTC. This sequence encodes CASSKTGTGGYEQYF. The V gene is TRBV6-1, the J gene TRBJ2-7; TRBD1 agrees at 11 bases. The CDR3 is made up of 15 amino acids. V was pared by 5 bases and J by 3 bases, with 6 bases of the junction left unmatched. CDR1 is MNHNS, CDR2 SASEGT, per germline.

This clonotype has at least ten counts. The chain joins TRBV19 to TRBJ2-1; the match to TRBD1 covers 9 bases. V lost 4 bases, J lost 4 bases, and 5 bases stayed unmatched. Germline lookup yields CDR1 LNHDA and CDR2 SQIVND (reference sequence). The CDR3 has 15 residues. In nucleotides, the CDR3 is TGTGCCAGTAGTACCTGGGGACAGGGATACAATGAGCAGTTCTTC. This translates into CASSTWGQGYNEQFF.

Ten or more counts support this clonotype. The rearrangement uses TRBV7-3 and TRBJ2-1; a weak D match, TRBD1 (5 bases). This CDR3 region has 15 residues. Germline lookup yields CDR1 SGHTA and CDR2 FQGTGA. Trimming removed 3 bases at V and 0 bases at J, with 9 bases between. The CDR3 DNA reads TGTGCCAGCAGCTTGGGGCGCCCCTCCTACAATGAGCAGTTCTTC. This codes for CASSLGRPSYNEQFF.

This clonotype was picked up many times. The chain employs TRBV12-3 or TRBV12-4 and TRBJ2-1; 9 bases agree with TRBD2. With 5 bases clipped from V and 12 bases from J, the junction kept 14 bases outside the gene matches. There are 15 residues in the CDR3. The CDR3 here is CASSLRVAGGDGQFF. For the CDR3, the DNA is TGTGCCAGCAGTCTCCGGGTGGCGGGAGGGGACGGGCAGTTCTTC.

In its sample, this clonotype was seen many times. The chain carries TRBV7-6 and TRBJ1-1, with TRBD1 identical over 7 bases. This CDR3 contains 13 residues. Per germline, CDR1 SGHVS and CDR2 FNYEAQ. The trim removed 5 bases at V and 8 bases at J, leaving 8 bases unmatched. The CDR3 region has the DNA TGTGCCAGCAGCCCCAAAAGGGACAGCGAAGCTTTCTTT. It is translated as CASSPKRDSEAFF.

This clonotype was observed many times. This chain uses TRBV7-2 with TRBJ1-1; D unclear. V was shortened by 5 bases and J by 1 base, with 11 bases between the two germline ends. The CDR3 contains 14 residues. Germline values: CDR1 SGHTA, CDR2 FQGNSA. The CDR3: CASSIGPANTEAFF. The CDR3 bases are TGTGCCAGCAGCATCGGACCAGCGAACACTGAAGCTTTCTTT.

The J gene is TRBJ1-2, the V gene TRBV5-4, with TRBD1 identical over 7 bases. Germline loops: CDR1 SGHNT, CDR2 YYREEE (reference sequence). The CDR3 totals 13 residues. Unmatched junction bases numbered 3, after V lost 1 base and J lost 6 bases. In DNA form, the CDR3 reads TGTGCCAGCAGCTTGCGCACAGGGGATGGCTACACCTTC. Its translation: CASSLRTGDGYTF.

This clonotype has ten or more counts. The rearrangement uses TRBV7-9 and TRBJ1-1; 7 bases fit TRBD1. The CDR3 spans 19 residues. V was clipped by 3 bases and J by 4 bases; unmatched bases: 20. CDR1 and CDR2 (germline): SEHNR, FQNEAQ (reference sequence). CDR3 in DNA: TGTGCCAGCAGCTTCCCGACGACAGGGCGATCGTCGTCGGTCACTGAAGCTTTCTTT. It codes for CASSFPTTGRSSSVTEAFF. The full variable domain, rest sourced from reference TRBV7-9 and TRBJ1-1, is DTGVSQNPRHKITKRGQNVTFRCDPISEHNRLYWYRQTLGQGPEFLTYFQNEAQLEKSRLLSDRFSAERPKGSFSTLEIQRTEQGDSAMYLCASSFPTTGRSSSVTEAFFGQGTRLTVV.

This clonotype has ten or more counts. The chain links TRBV7-2 to TRBJ1-1; D gene uncertain. This CDR3 is 13 amino acids long. Looked up from germline, CDR1 is SGHTA and CDR2 is FQGNSA. The V end was cut by 3 bases, the J end by 7 bases, with 12 bases between. CDR3 amino acids: CASSFIVIGEAFF. The CDR3 region has the DNA TGTGCCAGCAGCTTTATTGTCATTGGTGAAGCTTTCTTT.

This clonotype is medium-sized in the sample. The chain recombines TRBV28 with TRBJ2-7, with 9 bases identical to TRBD1. CDR3 length: 15 amino acids. The J segment lost 5 bases and the V segment lost 2 bases, leaving 7 bases of the junction unmatched. Germline values: CDR1 MDHEN, CDR2 SYDVKM. The DNA of the CDR3 is TGTGCCAGCAGTTTAGGAGACAGGGGGGTCCACGAGCAGTACTTC. Amino acids: CASSLGDRGVHEQYF.

The chain recombines TRBV6-6 with TRBJ1-1, with no clear D. This CDR3 region has 14 residues. V was clipped by 0 bases and J by 1 base, with 6 bases between them. Germline assignment: CDR1 MNHNY and CDR2 SVGAGI (reference sequence). CDR3 region: CASSYSARNTEAFF. CDR3 nucleotide sequence: TGTGCCAGCAGTTACTCTGCCCGGAACACTGAAGCTTTCTTT.

This sequence joins TRBV12-3 or TRBV12-4 and TRBJ1-5; 12 bases match TRBD1. This CDR3 contains 17 residues. J lost 6 bases, V lost 5 bases, and 11 bases had no gene match. CDR3 nucleotide sequence: TGTGCCAGCAGTGACAACTGGGACAGGGGGCGAGGTCAGCCCCAGCATTTT. It codes for CASSDNWDRGRGQPQHF.

This clonotype was detected many times. The V call is TRBV5-4, the J call TRBJ2-7, with D uncertain. CDR1 SGHNT and CDR2 YYREEE come from the germline V gene (reference sequence). This CDR3 has 13 residues. Between the trimmed V and J ends, which lost 4 bases and 2 bases, there was a span of 10 bases. Here the CDR3 DNA reads TGTGCCAGCAGCATCGGACCTACCTACGAGCAGTACTTC. Protein sequence: CASSIGPTYEQYF.

At least ten counts were recorded for this clonotype. The V call is TRBV19, the J call TRBJ2-7; 9 bases fit TRBD1. Unmatched junction bases numbered 7, after V lost 5 bases and J lost 2 bases. CDR1 is LNHDA, CDR2 SQIVND, per germline (reference sequence). This CDR3 has 15 residues. The CDR3 loop reads CASSVKGQGTYEQYF. The DNA of the CDR3 is TGTGCCAGTAGTGTCAAGGGACAGGGTACCTACGAGCAGTACTTC.